Listed below are T cell receptor beta chains from one sample, sequenced in a study of OX40 agonist ivuxolimab in advanced cancers. The repertoire was sequenced with immunoSEQ multiplex PCR; TCRdb's copy has only in-frame clones and lacks some. Of more than 12,000 clones listed, roughly 85% are singletons. The sequencing here drew on CD4+ or CD8+ T cells sorted from blood, taken in a trial of the OX40 agonist ivuxolimab. The receptors stem from an adult with an advanced solid tumor such as melanoma, head and neck, liver or kidney cancer. CDR3s include the opening cysteine and the closing phenylalanine or tryptophan. The D gene is left open where the match is weak. Rows may omit the clone size; those that give it use once, few, many or a size class.

d_call | cdr3_length | j_call | v_call | clone_size | cdr3_aa | cdr3_nt
TRBD2 | 16 | TRBJ2-2 | TRBV5-4 | NA | CASSLAGGSNTGELFF | TGTGCCAGCAGCTTGGCGGGCGGGAGTAACACCGGGGAGCTGTTTTTT
NA | 13 | TRBJ2-5 | TRBV19 | NA | CASRRTEQETQYF | TGTGCCAGTAGACGGACAGAGCAAGAGACCCAGTACTTC
TRBD2 | 16 | TRBJ2-1 | TRBV25-1 | NA | CASRPPTSGRANEQFF | TGTGCCAGCAGACCTCCGACTAGCGGGAGGGCCAATGAGCAGTTCTTC
NA | 20 | TRBJ1-4 | TRBV4-2 | NA | CASSQDESDGQGATNEKLFF | TGTGCCAGCAGCCAAGACGAATCTGACGGCCAGGGCGCAACTAATGAAAAACTGTTTTTT
NA | 13 | TRBJ2-7 | TRBV7-9 | NA | CASSLSPRYEQYF | TGTGCCAGCAGCTTATCACCTAGGTACGAGCAGTACTTC
NA | 13 | TRBJ2-7 | TRBV9 | NA | CASSGGRRGEQYF | TGTGCCAGCAGCGGAGGGAGGAGAGGCGAGCAGTACTTC
TRBD2 | 15 | TRBJ2-3 | TRBV10-1 | NA | CASSGLAGPPDTQYF | TGCGCCAGCAGTGGGCTAGCGGGACCCCCAGATACGCAGTATTTT
NA | 14 | TRBJ2-1 | TRBV28 | NA | CASSLGPSRNEQFF | TGTGCCAGCAGTTTGGGGCCCTCTAGGAATGAGCAGTTCTTC
NA | 14 | TRBJ2-3 | TRBV18 | NA | CASSSRENTDTQYF | TGTGCCAGCTCATCTCGGGAAAACACAGATACGCAGTATTTT
TRBD2 | 14 | TRBJ2-1 | TRBV14 | NA | CASSQVGWGGEQFF | TGTGCCAGCAGTCAAGTTGGGTGGGGGGGAGAGCAGTTCTTC
NA | 14 | TRBJ2-7 | TRBV5-6 | many | CASSLGGDFYEQYF | TGTGCCAGCAGCTTGGGCGGGGATTTCTACGAGCAGTACTTC
NA | 15 | TRBJ2-3 | TRBV7-3 | NA | CASSLGLLTRDTQYF | TGTGCCAGCAGCTTGGGACTTCTCACCAGGGATACGCAGTATTTT
TRBD2 | 15 | TRBJ2-3 | TRBV25-1 | NA | CASSAGLAGTDMQYF | TGTGCCAGCAGCGCAGGACTAGCGGGAACAGATATGCAGTATTTT
TRBD2 | 16 | TRBJ2-1 | TRBV7-9 | few | CASRSSGREDSSEQFF | TGTGCCAGCAGATCCAGCGGGAGGGAAGACTCTAGTGAGCAGTTCTTC
TRBD1 | 14 | TRBJ2-5 | TRBV7-2 | NA | CASSSWTGGETQYF | TGTGCCAGCAGCTCCTGGACAGGGGGCGAGACCCAGTACTTC
TRBD2 | 16 | TRBJ2-3 | TRBV19 | NA | CASSIASLAGADTQYF | TGTGCCAGTAGTATAGCCTCGCTAGCGGGAGCAGATACGCAGTATTTT
NA | 16 | TRBJ2-1 | TRBV18 | NA | CASSPPLALSYNEQFF | TGTGCCAGCTCACCACCTCTAGCTTTATCCTACAATGAGCAGTTCTTC
NA | 13 | TRBJ2-7 | TRBV28 | few | CASSFSLTYEQYF | TGTGCCAGCAGTTTTTCCCTAACCTACGAGCAGTACTTC
TRBD1 | 18 | TRBJ2-2 | TRBV30 | NA | CAWTERRGPRPNTGELFF | TGTGCCTGGACCGAACGAAGGGGGCCCCGCCCGAACACCGGGGAGCTGTTTTTT
NA | 14 | TRBJ2-2 | TRBV7-6 | NA | CASSPPSGSGELFF | TGTGCCAGCAGCCCCCCCTCCGGGTCCGGGGAGCTGTTTTTT
NA | 16 | TRBJ1-5 | TRBV7-2 | NA | CASSSVRGQPNQPQHF | TGTGCCAGCAGCTCCGTCCGAGGACAGCCCAATCAGCCCCAACATTTT
NA | 14 | TRBJ2-7 | TRBV10-3 | few | CAISGTSPSYEQYF | TGTGCCATCAGCGGGACTTCCCCCTCCTACGAGCAGTACTTC
NA | 14 | TRBJ2-7 | TRBV6-6 | NA | CASSYSEDSYEQYF | TGTGCCAGCAGTTACTCTGAGGACTCCTACGAGCAGTACTTC
NA | 12 | TRBJ1-1 | TRBV30 | NA | CAWSPSASEAFF | TGTGCCTGGAGTCCTTCCGCATCTGAAGCTTTCTTT
TRBD1 | 12 | TRBJ1-1 | TRBV5-1 | NA | CASNGQGSEAFF | TGCGCCAGCAACGGACAGGGTTCTGAAGCTTTCTTT
NA | 13 | TRBJ2-2 | TRBV27 | NA | CASSFRLTGELFF | TGTGCCAGCAGTTTTCGGCTTACCGGGGAGCTGTTTTTT
NA | 12 | TRBJ2-3 | TRBV2 | NA | CASSERTDTQYF | TGTGCCAGCAGTGAACGCACAGATACGCAGTATTTT
NA | 13 | TRBJ2-7 | TRBV28 | NA | CASSQPRSYEQYF | TGTGCCAGCAGCCAGCCGCGCTCCTACGAGCAGTACTTC
NA | 14 | TRBJ2-7 | TRBV15 | NA | CATSPDAVRYEQYF | TGTGCCACCAGCCCAGATGCAGTACGGTACGAGCAGTACTTC
TRBD1 | 13 | TRBJ2-7 | TRBV7-2 | NA | CASSSGTVFEQYF | TGTGCCAGCAGCTCCGGGACAGTTTTCGAGCAGTACTTC
NA | 15 | TRBJ1-1 | TRBV4-1 | NA | CASSQDEGWSTEAFF | TGCGCCAGCAGCCAAGACGAGGGCTGGAGCACTGAAGCTTTCTTT
TRBD1 | 15 | TRBJ1-3 | TRBV6-5 | NA | CASSPGQGAGNTIYF | TGTGCCAGCAGCCCCGGACAGGGGGCGGGAAACACCATATATTTT
NA | 12 | TRBJ2-6 | TRBV5-8 | NA | CATQSRANVLTF | TGTGCCACACAAAGTCGGGCCAACGTCCTGACTTTC
NA | 15 | TRBJ1-4 | TRBV28 | NA | CASSYIELPNEKLFF | TGTGCCAGCAGTTACATAGAGCTCCCTAATGAAAAACTGTTTTTT
NA | 16 | TRBJ1-2 | TRBV7-6 | once | CASTNTMSRKTYGYTF | TGTGCCAGCACGAATACCATGTCTCGAAAGACCTATGGCTACACCTTC
NA | 15 | TRBJ1-5 | TRBV2 | NA | CASSEERFNNQPQHF | TGTGCCAGCAGTGAGGAGCGGTTCAACAATCAGCCCCAGCATTTT
NA | 11 | TRBJ1-1 | TRBV30 | NA | CAWRKDTEAFF | TGTGCCTGGAGAAAAGACACTGAAGCTTTCTTT
NA | 15 | TRBJ2-1 | TRBV5-8 | NA | CASEIPGNYVNEQFF | TGTGCCAGTGAGATTCCGGGCAACTATGTGAATGAGCAGTTCTTC
TRBD1 | 15 | TRBJ2-1 | TRBV6-5 | NA | CASSSGTGISNEQFF | TGTGCCAGCAGTTCCGGGACAGGAATTTCGAATGAGCAGTTCTTC
TRBD1 | 15 | TRBJ2-7 | TRBV7-9 | NA | CASSSITGGGYEQYF | TGTGCCAGCAGCTCCATCACAGGGGGAGGTTACGAGCAGTACTTC
NA | 13 | TRBJ2-3 | TRBV6-4 | NA | CASSGDSTDTQYF | TGTGCCAGCAGTGGGGACAGCACAGATACGCAGTATTTT
NA | 15 | TRBJ1-5 | TRBV5-5 | NA | CASSLGGSLGQPQHF | TGTGCCAGCAGCTTGGGGGGTTCCCTCGGGCAGCCCCAGCATTTT
NA | 16 | TRBJ1-4 | TRBV4-1 | NA | CASSQPGGSTNEKLFF | TGCGCCAGCAGCCAGCCGGGAGGGTCAACTAATGAAAAACTGTTTTTT
NA | 13 | TRBJ2-1 | TRBV25-1 | few | CASSEVSNNEQFF | TGTGCCAGCAGTGAAGTTTCAAACAATGAGCAGTTCTTC
NA | 14 | TRBJ2-7 | TRBV7-2 | NA | CASSSRDSGYEQYF | TGTGCCAGCAGCTCGCGGGACAGTGGCTACGAGCAGTACTTC
NA | 16 | TRBJ2-2 | TRBV6-4 | NA | CASSDSPASGTGELFF | TGTGCCAGCAGTGACTCCCCAGCCTCGGGCACCGGGGAGCTGTTTTTT
NA | 16 | TRBJ2-7 | TRBV4-1 | NA | CASSQVPEIPAYEQYF | TGCGCCAGCAGCCAAGTGCCGGAGATCCCCGCCTACGAGCAGTACTTC
TRBD2 | 14 | TRBJ2-7 | TRBV9 | once | CASSVGGGTNEQYF | TGTGCCAGCAGCGTAGGGGGAGGGACGAACGAGCAGTACTTC
NA | 13 | TRBJ2-2 | TRBV30 | NA | CAWSVINTGELFF | TGTGCCTGGAGTGTAATTAACACCGGGGAGCTGTTTTTT
NA | 12 | TRBJ1-1 | TRBV5-8 | large | CASSLQLAEAFF | TGTGCCAGCAGCTTACAGCTCGCTGAAGCTTTCTTT
NA | 13 | TRBJ1-2 | TRBV28 | NA | CASSEAWAGGYTF | TGTGCCAGCAGTGAAGCGTGGGCAGGTGGCTACACCTTC
NA | 12 | TRBJ2-2 | TRBV11-3 | once | CASSLDSGELFF | TGTGCCAGCAGCTTAGATAGCGGGGAGCTGTTTTTT
TRBD1 | 13 | TRBJ2-1 | TRBV6-5 | NA | CASSKQGAYEQFF | TGTGCCAGCAGCAAACAGGGGGCGTATGAGCAGTTCTTC
NA | 17 | TRBJ1-5 | TRBV28 | NA | CASSQLLLGYSNQPQHF | TGTGCCAGCAGCCAGCTTCTACTAGGCTATAGCAATCAGCCCCAGCATTTT
TRBD1 | 14 | TRBJ2-7 | TRBV30 | NA | CAWSPQGGIYEQYF | TGTGCCTGGAGTCCACAGGGGGGAATTTACGAGCAGTACTTC
NA | 16 | TRBJ2-1 | TRBV28 | few | CASRPRRTDYYNEQFF | TGTGCCAGCAGGCCTAGGAGGACAGACTATTACAATGAGCAGTTCTTC
NA | 12 | TRBJ2-7 | TRBV5-4 | NA | CASRLGPYEQYF | TGTGCCAGCCGATTGGGGCCCTACGAGCAGTACTTC
NA | 13 | TRBJ2-7 | TRBV6-6 | NA | CASSYSASYEQYF | TGTGCCAGCAGTTACTCAGCGAGCTACGAGCAGTACTTC